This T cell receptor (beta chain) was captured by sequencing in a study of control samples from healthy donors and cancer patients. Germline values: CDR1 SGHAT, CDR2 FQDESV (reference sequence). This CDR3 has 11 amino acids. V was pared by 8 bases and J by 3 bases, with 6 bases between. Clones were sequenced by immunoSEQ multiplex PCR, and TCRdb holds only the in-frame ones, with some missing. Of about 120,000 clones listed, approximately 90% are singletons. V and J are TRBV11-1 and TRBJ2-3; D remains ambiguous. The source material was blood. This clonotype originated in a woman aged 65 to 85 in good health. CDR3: CASGVTDTQYF. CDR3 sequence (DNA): TGTGCCAGCGGGGTAACAGATACGCAGTATTTT.